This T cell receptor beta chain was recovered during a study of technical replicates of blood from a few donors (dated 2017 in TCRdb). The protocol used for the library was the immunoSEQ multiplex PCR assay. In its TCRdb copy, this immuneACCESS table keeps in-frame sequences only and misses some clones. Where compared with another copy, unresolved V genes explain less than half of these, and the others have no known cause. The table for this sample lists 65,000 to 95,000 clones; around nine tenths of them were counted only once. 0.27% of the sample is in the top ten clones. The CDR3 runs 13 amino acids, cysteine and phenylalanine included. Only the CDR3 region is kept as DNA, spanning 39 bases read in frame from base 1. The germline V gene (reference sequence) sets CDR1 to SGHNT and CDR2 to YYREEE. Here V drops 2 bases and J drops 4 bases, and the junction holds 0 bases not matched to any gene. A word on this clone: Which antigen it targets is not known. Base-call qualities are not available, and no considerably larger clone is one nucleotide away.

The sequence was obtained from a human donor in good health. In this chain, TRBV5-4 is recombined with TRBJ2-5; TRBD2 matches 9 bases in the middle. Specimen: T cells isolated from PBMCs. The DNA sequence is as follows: TGTGCCAGCAGCTTTAGCGGGAGAGAGACCCAGTACTTC. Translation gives CASSFSGRETQYF.